A single T cell receptor beta chain is shown here with its context. Its matching antigen is unknown. Sample time point: newly diagnosed GD, antithyroid drugs for less than 3 months. TCR sequences were obtained from RNA taken from PBMCs. The peripheral blood volume drawn was approximately 9.5 milliliters, and it was collected into EDTA tubes. Germline values: CDR1 ENHRY, CDR2 SYGVKD. CDR3 size: 17 residues. The ends lost 4 bases at V and 6 bases at J; junction bases unmatched: 7. The sample comes from a study of regulatory T cells in long-lasting Graves disease. In building TCR beta libraries, iRepertoire HTBI primers were used together with Arm-PCR of CDR3 regions. TCRdb re-called the multiplex PCR reads with MiXCR, one entry per CDR3 protein. The table has some 230,000 distinct CDR3 sequences, around 20% seen once; the top ten hold roughly a fifth. Study conclusions and caveats: TRBV28, TRBJ1-2 and TRBJ2-5 emerged as the favored segments in persistent disease. New patients shared roughly 1,000 public clonotypes, fewer than the roughly 2,700 shared by persistent patients.

The chain uses TRBV10-3 and TRBJ2-1; 15 bases match TRBD2. The sequences come from peripheral blood mononuclear cells (PBMCs), collected at new diagnosis, from a patient treated with antithyroid drugs. This TCR came from a female donor with Graves disease. The CDR3 region has the DNA TGTGCCATCAGTGGAATAAGGACTAGCGGGAGGGCCAATGAGCAGTTCTTC. This gives the protein CAISGIRTSGRANEQFF.